This T cell receptor (beta chain) was sequenced in a study of blood T cells in healthy people across ages. The V end lost 4 bases, the J end lost 4 bases, and 11 bases lay between the germline ends. The CDR3 runs 13 residues. Together with a sample-barcoded 5' primer, a J-beta primer mix was included in a second PCR lasting about 7 to 11 cycles. TCRdb called the 5' RACE reads again in MiXCR, with one record for every CDR3 protein. Of approximately 690,000 distinct CDR3 sequences detected, approximately 50% appear once; the ten largest clones hold roughly 34%. The donors, healthy Caucasians from Russia, were aged 6 to 90.

This sequence originates from a man between 60 and 75 years old in good health. The sample comprised blood. The chain carries TRBV12-3 or TRBV12-4 and TRBJ2-7; TRBD1 might be the D (6 bases). The DNA of the CDR3 is TGTGCCAGCAGTTCCACACAGGGTTACGAGCAGTACTTC. This sequence encodes CASSSTQGYEQYF.